These 18 T cell receptor beta chains originate from one sample sequenced in a study of T cells in Graves' hyperthyroidism and ophthalmopathy. RNA transcripts provided the source from which TCR beta CDR3 regions were amplified. HTBI primers were used for first-round RT-PCR of the TCR CDR3. MiXCR, run by TCRdb on the multiplex PCR reads, gives a single entry per CDR3 protein. The table shows around 280,000 distinct CDR3 sequences, with roughly 13% occurring only once. The sequenced sample was blood. These receptor sequences come from a woman between 25 and 40 years old with Graves' hyperthyroidism that later progressed to Graves' ophthalmopathy.

This clonotype was seen repeatedly, ten times or more. The CDR3 region has the DNA TGTGCCAGCAGACCTACACTCCGGGACAGGGTAGACTCACCCCTCCACTTT. It translates to CASRPTLRDRVDSPLHF. This sequence joins TRBV28 and TRBJ1-6; TRBD1 aligns across 9 bases. The V and J ends lost 6 bases and 10 bases, in that order; junction bases with no gene match: 16. The CDR3 consists of 17 residues. The V gene's germline CDR1 is MDHEN and CDR2 SYDVKM. Full variable domain (missing parts from reference TRBV28 and TRBJ1-6): DVKVTQSSRYLVKRTGEKVFLECVQDMDHENMFWYRQDPGLGLRLIYFSYDVKMKEKGDIPEGYSVSREKKERFSLILESASTNQTSMYLCASRPTLRDRVDSPLHFGNGTRLTVT.

The chain uses TRBV9 and TRBJ2-1, with unresolved D. This CDR3 is built from 13 residues. Germline CDR1 reads SGDLS; CDR2 reads YYNGEE. V dropped 7 bases and J dropped 9 bases, with 17 bases sitting between them. This chain's CDR3 is CASSVGGLSEQFF. The CDR3 nucleotides are TGTGCCAGCTCCGTTGGTGGGCTATCTGAGCAGTTCTTC.

This clonotype came up a few times. The chain combines TRBV20-1 with TRBJ2-7; TRBD2 matches at 8 bases. Germline lookup yields CDR1 DFQATT and CDR2 SNEGSKA (reference sequence). CDR3 length: 14 amino acids. Losses at the gene ends were 3 bases for V and 7 bases for J; bases not matched to a gene: 11. CDR3 sequence: CSASPLGLAEEQYF. In DNA form, the CDR3 reads TGCAGTGCTAGTCCCCTTGGACTAGCCGAGGAGCAGTACTTC.

This clonotype has only one observation. The chain recombines TRBV7-3 with TRBJ2-2; D is uncertain. V was cut by 4 bases and J by 2 bases, with 8 bases left in between. This CDR3 has 14 amino acids. Germline CDR1 reads SGHTA; CDR2 reads FQGTGA. The CDR3 DNA reads TGTGCCAGCAGCTCCCTTGGTAACACCGGGGAGCTGTTTTTT. It is translated as CASSSLGNTGELFF.

This clonotype was found a few times. This chain joins TRBV29-1 and TRBJ2-3; 7 bases agree with TRBD2. There are 13 residues in the CDR3. Unmatched junction bases numbered 6, after V lost 4 bases and J lost 5 bases. CDR1 is SQVTM, CDR2 ANQGSEA, per germline. The DNA for the CDR3 is TGCAGCGTTGGGGGAGGGGCGGGAGATACGCAGTATTTT. Its protein is CSVGGGAGDTQYF.

This clonotype was recorded a few times. The rearrangement joins TRBV19 to TRBJ2-5; D is undetermined. The CDR3 runs to 17 residues. The germline V and J ends were trimmed by 0 bases and 4 bases, with 18 bases remaining between them. Germline-derived CDR1 and CDR2 are LNHDA and SQIVND (reference sequence). The CDR3 here is CASSIDLSGPWRETQYF. The CDR3 DNA sequence: TGTGCCAGTAGTATAGATCTATCCGGCCCTTGGAGAGAGACCCAGTACTTC.

This chain uses TRBV4-1 with TRBJ1-6; no clear D gene. Germline V gene lookup returns CDR1 MGHRA and CDR2 YSYEKL. V shed 1 base and J shed 10 bases, with 5 bases lying between them. The length of the CDR3 is 12 residues. The CDR3, as DNA: TGCGCCAGCAGCCAAGTTTGGTCACCCCTCCACTTT. This sequence encodes CASSQVWSPLHF.

Details on this clonotype: Given a much more abundant clone one base away, this may be a read error. This chain uses TRBV6-2 or TRBV6-3 with TRBJ2-1; possible D gene TRBD2, 5 bases. Judging by the DNA end, TRBJ2-7 fits better; the J call may be wrong. The CDR3 spans 16 residues. The germline gives CDR1 MNHEY, CDR2 SVGEGT. Here the CDR3 reads CASSTLWGDSYNEQYF. The DNA of the CDR3 is TGTGCCAGCAGTACCTTGTGGGGAGACTCCTACAATGAGCAGTACTTC.

In this sample, this clonotype turned up a few times. The V call is TRBV9, the J call TRBJ2-3; D remains unclear. Germline loops: CDR1 SGDLS, CDR2 YYNGEE. V lost 3 bases and J lost 0, with 8 bases in between. This CDR3 is 14 amino acids long. CDR3 in amino acids: CASSEYISTDTQYF. Here the CDR3 DNA reads TGTGCCAGCAGCGAATACATCAGCACAGATACGCAGTATTTT.

This clonotype appeared many times. This chain's CDR3 is CASSETAGGHYGYTF. In DNA form, the CDR3 reads TGTGCCAGCAGTGAGACGGCAGGGGGCCACTATGGCTACACCTTC. The V and J genes are TRBV2 and TRBJ1-2; 8 bases line up with TRBD1. Germline loops: CDR1 SNHLY, CDR2 FYNNEI. This CDR3 contains 15 residues. V trimming: 3 bases; J trimming: 3 bases; junction bases outside the gene matches: 6.

The J gene is TRBJ2-3, the V gene TRBV19, with 12 bases lining up with TRBD2. The CDR3 is made up of 19 amino acids. CDR1 and CDR2 from the germline V gene are LNHDA and SQIVND (reference sequence). Unmatched junction bases numbered 12, after V lost 4 bases and J lost 1 base. The CDR3 nucleotides are TGTGCCAGTAGTAGTGGCCTAGCGGGAGGGCCAGCCGGCACAGATACGCAGTATTTT. Protein sequence: CASSSGLAGGPAGTDTQYF. Using reference TRBV19 and TRBJ2-3 for the parts outside the CDR3, the full variable domain is DGGITQSPKYLFRKEGQNVTLSCEQNLNHDAMYWYRQDPGQGLRLIYYSQIVNDFQKGDIAEGYSVSREKKESFPLTVTSAQKNPTAFYLCASSSGLAGGPAGTDTQYFGPGTRLTVL.

In its sample, this clonotype was seen many times. V and J are TRBV27 and TRBJ1-5; perhaps TRBD1 as D (5 bases). The CDR3 is made up of 14 amino acids. CDR1 and CDR2 (germline): MNHEY, SMNVEV (reference sequence). Trimming shortened V by 2 bases and J by 7 bases, and 12 bases separated the two germline ends. The CDR3 DNA reads TGTGCCAGCAGTTTAAGGGGTCTTGGGCAGCCCCAGCATTTT. Protein: CASSLRGLGQPQHF.

This clonotype was seen many times. J is TRBJ1-1 and V is TRBV29-1; maybe TRBD1 (5 bases). The CDR3 totals 11 residues. Germline V CDR1 and CDR2: SQVTM, ANQGSEA. V lost 4 bases to trimming and J lost 10 bases, with 13 bases between them. CDR3 coding DNA: TGCAGCGTTGTCTCGGGGGGTACAGCTTTCTTT. It yields the protein CSVVSGGTAFF.

This clonotype came up many times. The V and J genes are TRBV28 and TRBJ1-4, with 10 positions matching TRBD1. The CDR3 length is 14 residues. CDR1 is MDHEN and CDR2 is SYDVKM in the germline V gene. J gave up 3 bases and V 8 bases, and 3 bases lay outside the gene matches. Here the CDR3 DNA reads TGTGCCAGCGTCGACAGGGGGCCTAATGAAAAACTGTTTTTT. Encoded protein: CASVDRGPNEKLFF.

The sample holds many counts of this clonotype. The chain recombines TRBV5-5 with TRBJ2-1; 7 nucleotides line up with TRBD2. V trimming: 1 base; J trimming: 9 bases; junction bases outside the gene matches: 4. Germline loops: CDR1 SGHKS, CDR2 YYEKEE (reference sequence). The CDR3 is 13 residues long. The CDR3 protein is CASSLSGNGEQFF. The CDR3 DNA follows: TGTGCCAGCAGCTTGAGCGGGAATGGTGAGCAGTTCTTC.

Of note for this clonotype: A much more abundant neighbour one base away suggests this may be a read error. The CDR3 carries no conserved terminal phenylalanine or tryptophan, so it likely arises from a read error. The chain has TRBV5-1 and TRBJ2-3; 7 positions match TRBD2. This CDR3 spans 15 amino acids. In germline, CDR1 is SGHRS, CDR2 YFSETQ. V trimming: 3 bases; J trimming: 2 bases; junction bases outside the gene matches: 6. As DNA, the CDR3 is TGCGCCAGCAGCTCCTCTAGCGGAAACACAGATACGCAGTATTAT. This sequence encodes CASSSSSGNTDTQYY.

There are many counts of this clonotype. J is TRBJ2-7 and V is TRBV5-8; TRBD2 might be the D (6 bases). The CDR3 loop spans 15 amino acids. Germline V CDR1 and CDR2: SGHTS, YDEGEE. The ends were cut back, 6 bases at V and 0 bases at J, with 16 bases in the middle. The DNA of the CDR3 is TGTGCCAGCAACCCGTTAGCGGTCAGCTCCTACGAGCAGTACTTC. Its translation is CASNPLAVSSYEQYF.

There are many counts of this clonotype. V and J are TRBV2 and TRBJ2-3, with 12 bases that match TRBD2. Germline V lookup: CDR1 SNHLY, CDR2 FYNNEI. The V gene end was trimmed by 6 bases and the J gene end by 4 bases; junction bases not matched to a gene: 5. CDR3 length equals 15 residues. DNA for the CDR3: TGTGCCAGCAGCCCGGCTAGCGGGAGGGCAGATACGCAGTATTTT. Protein product: CASSPASGRADTQYF.